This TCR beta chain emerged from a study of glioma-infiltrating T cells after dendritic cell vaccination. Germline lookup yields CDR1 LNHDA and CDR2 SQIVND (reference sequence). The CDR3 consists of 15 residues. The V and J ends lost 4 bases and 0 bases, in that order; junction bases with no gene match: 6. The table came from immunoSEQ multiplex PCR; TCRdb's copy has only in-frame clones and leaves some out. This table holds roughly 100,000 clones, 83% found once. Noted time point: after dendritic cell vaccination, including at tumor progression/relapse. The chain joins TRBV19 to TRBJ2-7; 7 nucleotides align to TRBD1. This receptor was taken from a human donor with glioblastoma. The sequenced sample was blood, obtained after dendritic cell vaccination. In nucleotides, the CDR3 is TGTGCCAGTAGTACGACAGGGTATCCCTCCTACGAGCAGTACTTC. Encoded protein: CASSTTGYPSYEQYF.